The source of this T cell receptor beta chain is a study of T cell responses to AZD1222 COVID-19 vaccine (dated by TCRdb to about 2021). As for the study more broadly: TCR sequencing was performed for roughly 250 trial participants, of whom about 200 were given two doses of AZD1222 and approximately 25 were given two doses of MenACWY control vaccine. Enrollment into the trials was organized by age into subgroups of 18-55, 56-69 and 70-plus years, and those subgroups contained approximately 160, 26 and 62 TCR-sequenced participants, respectively.

The sample's time point label, in plain terms: about 28 days (+/-7) after the second vaccine dose. AZD1222 recipients with second doses at about 4 weeks or about 12 weeks were pooled, because spike-specific TCR depth and breadth did not differ between schedules. Vaccinee samples were obtained from the UK trials COV001 and COV002, which included a single-blind randomized controlled phase 2/3 trial of AZD1222 (ChAdOx1 nCoV-19) in healthy adults. Trial participant PBMC samples were collected at day 0 and day 28 after the second dose for TCRbeta chain sequencing. Note on this clone: Its antigen remains unidentified. Per-base quality was not reported, and no clone a single base away is much larger than it.

Overall study outcomes, separate from this receptor: Epitopes outside the regions mutated in the B.1.351 and B.1.1.7 variants were reportedly recognized by nearly half of the unique spike-specific TCRs. CD4 TCRs associated with the vaccine covered the entire spike protein, and the dominant responses were in regions 160-218 and 743-854. The 56-69-year group was small, and its depth increase did not reach significance, likely because of low power. No day 14 peak-response samples were available, so repertoires were characterized only after the peak T cell response. Most participants were white British and females outnumbered males, and the authors suggested that clonal diversity may have been underestimated. Spike-specific TCR breadth and depth rose significantly after two AZD1222 doses compared with day 0 and with MenACWY recipients. Only 5 to 7 AZD1222 recipients were SARS-CoV-2 seropositive at baseline, limiting conclusions about previously exposed vaccinees.

The CDR3 regions of human TCRbeta chains were analyzed by immunosequencing. In the paper's pipeline: Repertoire TCRs were matched against a reference library of SARS-CoV-2-specific TCRs generated with the MIRA antigen-specificity platform. Breadth meant the fraction of unique TCRs that were SARS-CoV-2-associated, whereas depth meant the fraction of total T cells that were SARS-CoV-2-associated. Using the MIRA data, every spike-specific TCR was mapped to the spike region that the TCR reacted to and assigned to either a CD4 or a CD8 class. Log10-transformed breadth and depth values were compared by one-way ANOVA with Sidak's multiple comparisons tests. The immuneACCESS repertoire file appears here via TCRdb, limited to in-frame rearrangements. These files lack a portion of the clones; in checked studies, under half of the deficit traces to unresolved V genes, and the cause of the others is not known. That table gives V, J and clone size, and the DNA gave D and trimming. Recorded for this sample are fewer than 120,000 clones; around nine tenths of them occurred a single time. Of the sample, less than 2.5% falls within the top ten clones.

The CDR3 goes from the cysteine to the phenylalanine over 15 residues. The read is trimmed to its CDR3 DNA, 45 bases read in frame from base 1. V sheds 7 bases and J sheds 0 bases, leaving 12 bases between their ends. CDR1 is given as MNHEY and CDR2 as SVGAGI, both from the germline V gene. The TCR originated in an adult who received the AZD1222 COVID-19 vaccine. The chain links TRBV6-5 with TRBJ1-4; no D segment can be confidently identified. Source: peripheral blood, taken 28 days after the second AZD1222 dose. The CDR3 is CASTPAGATNEKLFF. The DNA is as follows: TGTGCCAGCACTCCCGCCGGAGCAACTAATGAAAAACTGTTTTTT.